This is a list of T cell receptor beta chains from one sample in a study of T cell responses to AZD1222 COVID-19 vaccine. The data were produced by immunoSEQ multiplex PCR, yet TCRdb's version contains in-frame clones alone and is incomplete. The table includes roughly 140,000 clones, approximately 88% detected once. The sequenced sample was peripheral blood, obtained on day 0 of AZD1222 vaccination. These receptors all come from an adult in good health. Both conserved end residues are part of each CDR3. Each record gives: J gene, clone size, D gene, V gene, CDR3 protein, CDR3 DNA. A D gene is named only where the DNA matches it firmly. Where a row states a size, it is once, few, many or the class of an expanded clone; other rows omit it.

j_gene: TRBJ2-7
abundance: -
d_gene: TRBD1
v_gene: TRBV3-1/TRBV3-2
CDR3aa: CASSSGTGYGEQYF
CDR3nt: TGTGCCAGCAGCAGCGGGACAGGGTACGGCGAGCAGTACTTC

j_gene: TRBJ2-7
abundance: -
d_gene: TRBD2
v_gene: TRBV20-1
CDR3aa: CSASTPSGPYYEQYF
CDR3nt: TGCAGTGCTAGTACCCCTAGCGGGCCATACTACGAGCAGTACTTC

j_gene: TRBJ1-2
abundance: -
d_gene: -
v_gene: TRBV24-1
CDR3aa: CATGGEGDGYTF
CDR3nt: TGTGCCACGGGGGGAGAGGGGGATGGCTACACCTTC

j_gene: TRBJ2-3
abundance: -
d_gene: -
v_gene: TRBV29-1
CDR3aa: CSVGFSGQRADTQYF
CDR3nt: TGCAGCGTTGGCTTCTCAGGACAGCGGGCAGATACGCAGTATTTT

j_gene: TRBJ2-1
abundance: -
d_gene: TRBD1
v_gene: TRBV29-1
CDR3aa: CSASGTGGNEQFF
CDR3nt: TGCAGCGCTTCCGGGACAGGGGGAAATGAGCAGTTCTTC

j_gene: TRBJ2-5
abundance: few
d_gene: -
v_gene: TRBV7-2
CDR3aa: CASTLSGPQETQYF
CDR3nt: TGTGCCAGCACCCTAAGCGGGCCACAAGAGACCCAGTACTTC

j_gene: TRBJ1-3
abundance: -
d_gene: TRBD1
v_gene: TRBV7-9
CDR3aa: CASSSGRQGIGNTIYF
CDR3nt: TGTGCCAGCAGTTCTGGTAGACAGGGCATCGGAAACACCATATATTTT

j_gene: TRBJ2-3
abundance: -
d_gene: -
v_gene: TRBV18
CDR3aa: CASSPLGTTDTQYF
CDR3nt: TGTGCCAGCTCACCACTGGGAACCACAGATACGCAGTATTTT

j_gene: TRBJ2-7
abundance: -
d_gene: TRBD2
v_gene: TRBV28
CDR3aa: CASTAGEGEQYF
CDR3nt: TGTGCCAGCACGGCGGGAGAGGGTGAGCAGTACTTC

j_gene: TRBJ2-4
abundance: -
d_gene: -
v_gene: TRBV6-1
CDR3aa: CASSEYGNIQYF
CDR3nt: TGTGCCAGCAGTGAGTACGGAAACATTCAGTACTTC

j_gene: TRBJ2-6
abundance: -
d_gene: -
v_gene: TRBV6-6
CDR3aa: CAGQGSRRSGANVLTF
CDR3nt: TGTGCCGGCCAGGGGTCGAGACGCTCTGGGGCCAACGTCCTGACTTTC

j_gene: TRBJ1-3
abundance: -
d_gene: -
v_gene: TRBV7-2
CDR3aa: CASSLASRGSGNTIYF
CDR3nt: TGTGCCAGCAGCTTAGCATCGCGCGGTTCCGGAAACACCATATATTTT

j_gene: TRBJ1-5
abundance: -
d_gene: -
v_gene: TRBV6-5
CDR3aa: CASRLEPRFPQHF
CDR3nt: TGTGCCAGCAGACTCGAGCCACGGTTCCCCCAGCATTTT

j_gene: TRBJ1-1
abundance: -
d_gene: TRBD1
v_gene: TRBV28
CDR3aa: CASSSGQGNTEAFF
CDR3nt: TGTGCCAGCAGTTCAGGACAGGGGAACACTGAAGCTTTCTTT

j_gene: TRBJ2-2
abundance: -
d_gene: TRBD2
v_gene: TRBV6-1
CDR3aa: CASSDPGLAEKNTGELFF
CDR3nt: TGTGCCAGCAGTGACCCGGGACTAGCGGAAAAGAACACCGGGGAGCTGTTTTTT

j_gene: TRBJ1-1
abundance: -
d_gene: -
v_gene: TRBV19
CDR3aa: CASSIRGQLSEAFF
CDR3nt: TGTGCCAGTAGTATCCGAGGGCAGTTATCTGAAGCTTTCTTT